This T cell receptor beta chain was retrieved from a study of CD8 T cells in Susac syndrome. Random hexamers primed reverse transcription of about 0.45 to 1 ug RNA. TCRdb reprocessed the immunoSEQ multiplex PCR reads via MiXCR and lists one record per CDR3 protein. Among tens of thousands of distinct CDR3 sequences, roughly 93% were seen once, and the ten largest hold about 0.15%. This clonotype has only a few counts. The sequence was obtained from a human donor with Susac syndrome. Sequenced sample: CD4+ T cells from PBMCs.

The CDR3 region is CASSPTGTIKELFF. The CDR3 nucleotides read TGTGCCAGCAGCCCGACAGGGACAATAAAGGAGCTGTTTTTT. The chain carries TRBV7-2 and TRBJ2-2, with 7 nucleotides matching TRBD1. V trimming: 5 bases; J trimming: 10 bases; junction bases outside the gene matches: 10. The CDR3 loop spans 14 amino acids. In germline, CDR1 is SGHTA, CDR2 FQGNSA.